Sequencing of this TCR beta chain was carried out in a study of T cell repertoires in aging, cancer and after chemotherapy. TRB rearrangements spanning V, D and J were amplified using mixed TRB-A/B primers. TCRdb analysed the multiplex PCR reads with MiXCR anew, one entry per CDR3 protein. The sample has thousands of distinct CDR3 sequences, 25% to 35% seen once. Germline trimming cut 5 bases from V and 1 base from J; bases unmatched to any gene: 8. Germline assignment: CDR1 LNHDA and CDR2 SQIVND (reference sequence). The CDR3 loop spans 15 amino acids. Amplification of TCR beta used genomic DNA extracted from peripheral blood. This clonotype is medium-sized in the sample.

The TCR was taken from a human donor in good health. Sequencing input: blood. The chain couples TRBV19 to TRBJ2-7, with 7 bases matching TRBD2. CDR3 amino acids: CASSFGGDLSYEQYF. The CDR3 nucleotides are TGTGCCAGTAGTTTTGGGGGGGACCTTTCCTACGAGCAGTACTTC. The entire variable domain, with the rest obtained from reference TRBV19 and TRBJ2-7, is as follows: DGGITQSPKYLFRKEGQNVTLSCEQNLNHDAMYWYRQDPGQGLRLIYYSQIVNDFQKGDIAEGYSVSREKKESFPLTVTSAQKNPTAFYLCASSFGGDLSYEQYFGPGTRLTVT.